Included here is one T cell receptor beta chain sequence, with context. The antigen remains undetermined. Germline CDR1 MDHEN, CDR2 SYDVKM. The V gene lost 3 bases and the J gene lost 13 bases, with 16 bases spanning the gap. The CDR3 sequence is 14 residues long. The sample belongs to a study of T cell responses to AZD1222 COVID-19 vaccine. Assay: immunoSEQ multiplex PCR; the TCRdb copy retains only in-frame clones and omits some. The data show 75,000 to 100,000 clones, with roughly 92% seen just once and about 3% held by the top ten. Both about-4-week and about-12-week second-dose recipients were combined. Study-wide results and caveats: Recipients of AZD1222 seropositive at baseline numbered only 6 or 7. After two AZD1222 doses, spike-specific TCR breadth and depth rose versus day 0. The donor group comprised mostly white British people and more females; the analysis possibly underestimated clonal diversity.

The TCR comes from an adult who received the AZD1222 COVID-19 vaccine. The source was peripheral blood, collected 28 days after the second AZD1222 dose. The chain has TRBV28 and TRBJ1-6, with D maybe TRBD1 (6 bases). CDR3 DNA: TGTGCCAGCAGTTTTCCGGTAGGGGGGGGGCCCCTCCACTTT. Its protein product is CASSFPVGGGPLHF.